This T cell receptor (beta chain) was documented in a study of technical replicates of blood from a handful of donors. Losses at the gene ends were 10 bases for V and 0 bases for J; bases not matched to a gene: 5. Germline V lookup: CDR1 LNHDA, CDR2 SQIVND (reference sequence). The CDR3 sequence is 14 residues long. Generated by immunoSEQ multiplex PCR, the TCRdb table keeps only in-frame clones and is missing some. The repertoire holds about 84,000 clones, 98% seen once, with around 0.15% in the top ten. This chain uses TRBV19 with TRBJ2-2, with 7 bases matching TRBD1. This sequence originates from a human donor in good health. The source material was T cells isolated from PBMCs. This CDR3 is CATRDSTNTGELFF. CDR3 coding DNA: TGTGCCACGAGGGACAGCACGAACACCGGGGAGCTGTTTTTT.